The T cell receptor (beta chain) under discussion was sequenced for a study of control samples from healthy donors and cancer patients. The length of the CDR3 is 15 residues. Germline CDR1 reads LNHDA; CDR2 reads SQIVND (reference sequence). Trimming stripped 5 bases from V and 0 bases from J, with 11 bases between. Some clones are missing from TCRdb's copy, which holds only in-frame ones; the method was immunoSEQ multiplex PCR. The sample yields around 180,000 clones, around nine tenths seen once. This TCR was recovered from a woman aged 30 to 39 in good health. The sequenced sample consisted of blood. The genes are TRBV19 and TRBJ1-3; the D gene is possibly TRBD1 (5 bases). CDR3 nucleotides: TGTGCCAGTAGTGACAGTGATAGCTCTGGAAACACCATATATTTT. Its protein product is CASSDSDSSGNTIYF.